This TCR beta chain was found in a study of cytomegalovirus exposure and HLA in healthy donors. General study findings and limits: Specific recognition of CMV antigens was confirmed in vitro for a few chains (all CMV-associated). For TCR beta chains, V- and J-gene trimming was later linked to a missense DCLRE1C variant.

V shed 5 bases, J shed 5 bases, and the junction held 15 bases outside the gene matches. There are 18 residues in the CDR3. Looked up from germline, CDR1 is SGHTA and CDR2 is FQGTGA. On this clone itself: The antigen remains undetermined.

Vbeta (60) and Jbeta (13) primers were used in the PCR. TCRdb's table, derived via immunoSEQ multiplex PCR, lists solely in-frame clones and lacks some. The top ten hold approximately 2% of the sample, which has about 130,000 clones, about 74% seen once. The clonotype was recovered from a man aged 25-40 years in good health and CMV-seronegative. The genes are TRBV7-3 and TRBJ2-2, with 9 bases lining up with TRBD1. The sample consisted of PBMCs. CDR3 loop: CASSLWGPGTGKTGELFF. The DNA for the CDR3 is TGTGCCAGCAGCCTCTGGGGTCCCGGGACAGGGAAGACCGGGGAGCTGTTTTTT.